A single sample is the source of the 29 T cell receptor beta chains below, sequenced in a study of T-cell memory formation after mild COVID-19. TCRdb re-called the 5' RACE reads through MiXCR, storing one row per CDR3 protein. The table has under 250,000 distinct CDR3 sequences, roughly a tenth seen once; the top ten hold 2.5% to 3.5%. Sequenced input: PBMCs or a T cell subset sorted from them (not recorded which). All receptors come from a man aged 18-30 years who had mild COVID-19 (a few samples of this study predate the infection). Cell type and time point are not known.

This clonotype has a handful of counts. The chain recombines TRBV7-2 with TRBJ2-6; 7 nucleotides match TRBD1. Germline trimming cut 4 bases from V and 0 bases from J; bases unmatched to any gene: 12. Germline values: CDR1 SGHTA, CDR2 FQGNSA. CDR3 length equals 19 residues. DNA for the CDR3: TGTGCCAGCAGCTCAGAACTCGGGACAGTTTTCTCTGGGGCCAACGTCCTGACTTTC. Protein product: CASSSELGTVFSGANVLTF.

This clonotype was observed a handful of times. V gene TRBV5-4 combines with J gene TRBJ2-5, with D possibly being TRBD2 (5 bases). Germline CDR1 and CDR2: SGHNT and YYREEE (reference sequence). Deletions cut 1 base from V and 4 bases from J, with 20 bases between. The CDR3 consists of 17 residues. Written as DNA, the CDR3 is TGTGCCAGCAGCTTGCGGGCTAGCTCTGGGCCAGGAGAGACCCAGTACTTC. It translates to CASSLRASSGPGETQYF. The complete variable domain, with remaining parts taken from reference TRBV5-4 and TRBJ2-5, reads ETGVTQSPTHLIKTRGQQVTLRCSSQSGHNTVSWYQQALGQGPQFIFQYYREEENGRGNFPPRFSGLQFPNYSSELNVNALELDDSALYLCASSLRASSGPGETQYFGPGTRLLVL.

The chain joins TRBV7-8 to TRBJ2-5; TRBD1 might be the D (6 bases). The V end lost 5 bases, the J end lost 5 bases, and 21 bases lay between the germline ends. Germline V gene lookup returns CDR1 SGHVS and CDR2 FQNEAQ. The CDR3 covers 16 residues. CDR3 sequence (DNA): TGTGCCAGCAGCCCAGGGGCCTCCTCATCGGGCGAGACCCAGTACTTC. Protein: CASSPGASSSGETQYF.

The chain is built from TRBV12-3 or TRBV12-4 and TRBJ2-1; D is unclear. V dropped 6 bases and J dropped 0 bases, with 9 bases sitting between them. The CDR3 extends over 14 amino acids. CDR3 sequence (DNA): TGTGCCAGCAGATCATTCACCTCCTACAATGAGCAGTTCTTC. Its translation is CASRSFTSYNEQFF.

This clonotype was seen ten or more times. The chain is built from TRBV18 and TRBJ1-3; D is unresolved. The germline V and J ends were trimmed by 3 bases and 1 base, with 13 bases remaining between them. Germline CDR1 and CDR2: KGHSH and LQKENI. The CDR3 is 16 amino acids. The CDR3 spells CASSPNPAASGNTIYF. CDR3 sequence (DNA): TGTGCCAGCTCACCCAACCCAGCCGCGTCTGGAAACACCATATATTTT. Together with reference TRBV18 and TRBJ1-3, the CDR3 gives the full variable domain: NAGVMQNPRHLVRRRGQEARLRCSPMKGHSHVYWYRQLPEEGLKFMVYLQKENIIDESGMPKERFSAEFPKEGPSILRIQQVVRGDSAAYFCASSPNPAASGNTIYFGEGSWLTVV.

The table lists this clonotype with a few counts. The chain employs TRBV7-9 and TRBJ2-7; D gene ambiguous. This CDR3 is 14 amino acids long. V was clipped by 4 bases and J by 5 bases, with 15 bases between them. Germline CDR1 SEHNR, CDR2 FQNEAQ (reference sequence). The CDR3 region has the DNA TGTGCCAGCAGCTCCTACACAGAATCGGACGAGCAGTACTTC. Translation: CASSSYTESDEQYF.

This rearrangement joins TRBV20-1 to TRBJ1-3, with TRBD1 matching over 9 bases. The V and J ends lost 6 bases and 4 bases, in that order; junction bases with no gene match: 13. The CDR3 is 16 residues long. Per germline, CDR1 DFQATT and CDR2 SNEGSKA (reference sequence). CDR3 DNA: TGCAGTGCGGCTGCGGCGGGGACAGGGTTCGGAAACACCATATATTTT. This encodes CSAAAAGTGFGNTIYF.

This clonotype has more than one count but fewer than ten. The V gene is TRBV4-2, the J gene TRBJ2-7; a possible D gene is TRBD2 (7 bases). CDR1 and CDR2 (germline): LGHNA, YNFKEQ. The germline V and J ends were trimmed by 4 bases and 3 bases, with 10 bases remaining between them. The CDR3 spans 13 residues. The CDR3 DNA is TGTGCCAGCAGCCGGGGGGGCGGCTACGAGCAGTACTTC. Its translation is CASSRGGGYEQYF.

The rearrangement uses TRBV12-3 or TRBV12-4 and TRBJ2-7, with TRBD2 identical over 7 bases. The J segment lost 7 bases and the V segment lost 2 bases, leaving 2 bases of the junction unmatched. The CDR3 totals 12 residues. CDR3 amino acids: CASSLWGGEQYV. In DNA, the CDR3 is TGTGCCAGCAGTTTATGGGGGGGAGAGCAGTACGTC.

This clonotype was observed a few times. This chain links TRBV12-3 or TRBV12-4 with TRBJ1-5, with 10 bases lining up with TRBD1. The CDR3 covers 16 residues. Trimming cost V 3 bases and J 4 bases; bases outside gene matches: 6. The CDR3 sequence: CASSFRTGGWNQPQHF. As DNA, the CDR3 is TGTGCCAGCAGTTTCAGGACAGGGGGGTGGAATCAGCCCCAGCATTTT.

This clonotype occurred a few times. V and J are TRBV29-1 and TRBJ2-3, with 10 nucleotides matching TRBD1. CDR1 SQVTM and CDR2 ANQGSEA come from the germline V gene. This CDR3 is 14 amino acids long. The CDR3 region is CSAGQGVSTDTQYF. In nucleotides, the CDR3 is TGCAGTGCCGGACAGGGGGTTAGCACAGATACGCAGTATTTT.

The chain joins TRBV20-1 to TRBJ2-7; TRBD1 matches at 9 bases. The germline CDR1 and CDR2 sequences are DFQATT and SNEGSKA (reference sequence). The CDR3 is made up of 14 amino acids. V dropped 6 bases and J dropped 7; count of bases not matched to a gene: 13. This chain's CDR3 is CSATTPGQGGEQYF. CDR3 nucleotides: TGCAGTGCGACGACGCCGGGACAGGGCGGAGAGCAGTACTTC.

V usage is TRBV5-1 and J usage is TRBJ2-6; D might be TRBD1 (6 bases). CDR3 length: 17 residues. Germline V gene lookup returns CDR1 SGHRS and CDR2 YFSETQ. V dropped 1 base and J dropped 2 bases, with 13 bases sitting between them. This CDR3 reads CASSLQTNRAGANVLTF. DNA of the CDR3: TGCGCCAGCAGCTTGCAAACCAACAGGGCTGGGGCCAACGTCCTGACTTTC.

This clonotype was seen many times. The chain links TRBV5-1 to TRBJ2-1; 9 bases are shared with TRBD1. CDR1 and CDR2 (germline): SGHRS, YFSETQ. J was trimmed by 9 bases and V by 4 bases; bases with no gene match: 11. The CDR3 is 15 amino acids. The CDR3 loop reads CASSIRGTGLGEQFF. CDR3 nucleotide sequence: TGCGCCAGCAGCATCCGAGGGACAGGGTTGGGTGAGCAGTTCTTC.

The CDR3, as DNA: TGTGCCAGCAGCTCCCCCCCCCGGACAGGGAAGAACACTGAAGCTTTCTTT. Translating it yields CASSSPPRTGKNTEAFF. The chain combines TRBV7-6 with TRBJ1-1, with 8 nucleotides matching TRBD1. The CDR3 contains 17 residues. CDR1 is SGHVS and CDR2 is FNYEAQ in the germline V gene. Unmatched junction bases numbered 11, after V lost 4 bases and J lost 1 base.

This chain connects TRBV10-3 to TRBJ2-5, with 12 bases lining up with TRBD2. Germline-derived CDR1 and CDR2 are ENHRY and SYGVKD. This CDR3 has 15 residues. Losses at the gene ends were 5 bases for V and 1 base for J; bases not matched to a gene: 2. CDR3 amino acids: CAISRTSGIQETQYF. DNA of the CDR3: TGTGCCATCAGTAGGACTAGCGGGATCCAAGAGACCCAGTACTTC.

This chain's CDR3 is CSARDSVQGATNEKLFF. CDR3 in DNA: TGCAGTGCTAGAGACTCAGTACAGGGTGCAACTAATGAAAAACTGTTTTTT. This chain links TRBV20-1 with TRBJ1-4; the D gene is possibly TRBD1 (6 bases). Germline V lookup: CDR1 DFQATT, CDR2 SNEGSKA (reference sequence). This CDR3 region has 17 residues. Trimming took 0 bases from V and 0 from J, leaving 14 bases between them.

This clonotype came up a few times. The chain's CDR3 is CASSSAGARGEQYV. The CDR3 DNA reads as TGTGCCAGCAGTTCCGCGGGGGCGCGAGGAGAGCAGTACGTC. This rearrangement joins TRBV28 to TRBJ2-7; D may be TRBD2 (7 bases). V was cut by 4 bases and J by 7 bases, with 17 bases left in between. Germline CDR1 reads MDHEN; CDR2 reads SYDVKM. CDR3 length equals 14 residues.

This clonotype was counted at least ten times. The chain has TRBV7-7 and TRBJ2-7; D may be TRBD2 (7 bases). Germline V gene data show CDR1 as SSHAT and CDR2 as FNYEAQ (reference sequence). The germline V and J ends were trimmed by 5 bases and 2 bases, with 13 bases remaining between them. CDR3 length: 14 amino acids. CDR3 DNA: TGTGCCAGCAGCGCAGCGGGACACCCCTACGAGCAGTACTTC. It specifies CASSAAGHPYEQYF. The full variable domain, its missing parts supplied by reference TRBV7-7 and TRBJ2-7, is GAGVSQSPRYKVTKRGQDVTLRCDPISSHATLYWYQQALGQGPEFLTYFNYEAQPDKSGLPSDRFSAERPEGSISTLTIQRTEQRDSAMYRCASSAAGHPYEQYFGPGTRLTVT.

The chain employs TRBV20-1 and TRBJ1-4, with D perhaps TRBD1 (5 bases). The CDR3 loop spans 13 amino acids. The germline gives CDR1 DFQATT, CDR2 SNEGSKA (reference sequence). V shed 5 bases and J shed 6 bases, with 13 bases lying between them. CDR3 in amino acids: CSALTGGDEKLFF. As DNA, the CDR3 is TGCAGTGCTTTAACGGGGGGAGATGAAAAACTGTTTTTT.

This clonotype was seen a handful of times. V usage is TRBV9 and J usage is TRBJ2-7, with TRBD1 matching 8 bases. CDR1 SGDLS and CDR2 YYNGEE come from the germline V gene. The length of the CDR3 is 15 residues. The V segment lost 0 bases and the J segment 4 bases; nucleotides outside the gene matches: 6. The CDR3: CASSVASGGEYEQYF. In DNA form, the CDR3 reads TGTGCCAGCAGCGTAGCATCAGGGGGCGAGTACGAGCAGTACTTC.

This sequence joins TRBV4-3 and TRBJ2-5, with a tentative D call TRBD1 (6 bases). This CDR3 is 15 amino acids long. Germline V lookup: CDR1 LGHNA, CDR2 YSLEER. Trimming pared 0 bases from V and 3 bases from J, leaving 11 bases between. In DNA form, the CDR3 reads TGCGCCAGCAGCCAAGATCCCGGACAGAAAGAGACCCAGTACTTC. Translation gives CASSQDPGQKETQYF.

The sample holds a few counts of this clonotype. This rearrangement joins TRBV4-3 to TRBJ1-6, with D possibly TRBD1 on 5 matching bases. The CDR3 runs 15 residues. CDR1 LGHNA and CDR2 YSLEER come from the germline V gene. The V and J ends lost 1 base and 9 bases respectively, with 13 bases between them. CDR3 loop: CASSQGGGVSSPLHF. The CDR3 DNA reads TGCGCCAGCAGCCAAGGGGGGGGGGTTAGTTCACCCCTCCACTTT.

The J gene is TRBJ1-1, the V gene TRBV20-1, with TRBD1 identical over 10 bases. The CDR3 spans 12 residues. The trim removed 5 bases at V and 6 bases at J, leaving 3 bases unmatched. Germline V gene sequence: CDR1 DFQATT, CDR2 SNEGSKA (reference sequence). CDR3 bases: TGCAGTGCTGGGACAGGGGAGGCTGAAGCTTTCTTT. This translates into CSAGTGEAEAFF.

The chain has TRBV6-5 and TRBJ2-3; D not resolved. V was shortened by 0 bases and J by 6 bases, with 13 bases between the two germline ends. Germline CDR1 is MNHEY and CDR2 is SVGAGI. The CDR3 totals 15 residues. CDR3 sequence (DNA): TGTGCCAGCAGTTACTCTGGCCAAGCCTGGGATACGCAGTATTTT. Translated: CASSYSGQAWDTQYF.

This clonotype occurred a few times. The chain joins TRBV18 to TRBJ2-1; tentatively, D is TRBD1 (6 bases). V was pared by 3 bases and J by 2 bases, with 11 bases between. CDR3 length equals 15 residues. CDR1 is KGHSH, CDR2 LQKENI, per germline. The chain's CDR3 is CASSPRQETYNEQFF. The CDR3, as DNA: TGTGCCAGCTCACCTAGACAGGAGACCTACAATGAGCAGTTCTTC.

This clonotype was seen only a few times. The chain couples TRBV6-5 to TRBJ2-1; TRBD2 aligns across 10 bases. Trimming removed 5 bases from V and 6 bases from J; junction bases left unmatched: 7. CDR3 size: 15 residues. Germline CDR1 MNHEY, CDR2 SVGAGI. As DNA, the CDR3 is TGTGCCAGCAGTCGAAGCGGGGGGGCTGCCAATGAGCAGTTCTTC. This translates into CASSRSGGAANEQFF.

This chain joins TRBV29-1 and TRBJ1-2, with 8 bases identical to TRBD1. The length of the CDR3 is 12 residues. The V and J ends lost 7 bases and 8 bases, in that order; junction bases with no gene match: 9. The germline V gene has CDR1 SQVTM and CDR2 ANQGSEA. CDR3 sequence reads: CSDELQGDGYTF. CDR3 nucleotide sequence: TGCAGCGACGAGCTACAGGGGGACGGCTACACCTTC.

This chain uses TRBV6-4 with TRBJ2-2; maybe TRBD1 (6 bases). The V gene lost 3 bases and the J gene lost 7 bases, with 12 bases spanning the gap. Germline CDR1 MRHNA, CDR2 SNTAGT. This CDR3 has 14 residues. CDR3 protein: CASSEQGTLGELFF. CDR3 DNA: TGTGCCAGCAGTGAGCAGGGGACCCTCGGGGAGCTGTTTTTT.